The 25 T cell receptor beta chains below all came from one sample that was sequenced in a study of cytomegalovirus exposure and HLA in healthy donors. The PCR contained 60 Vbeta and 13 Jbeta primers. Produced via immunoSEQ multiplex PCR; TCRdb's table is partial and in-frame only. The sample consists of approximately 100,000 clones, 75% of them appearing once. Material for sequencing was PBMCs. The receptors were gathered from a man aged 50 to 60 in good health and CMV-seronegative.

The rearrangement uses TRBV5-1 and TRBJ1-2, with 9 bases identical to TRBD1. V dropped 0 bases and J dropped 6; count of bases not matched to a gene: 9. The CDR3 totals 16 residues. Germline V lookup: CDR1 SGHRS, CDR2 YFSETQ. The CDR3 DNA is TGCGCCAGCAGCTTGGGGGGGACAGGGCGCTTGGATGGCTACACCTTC. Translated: CASSLGGTGRLDGYTF.

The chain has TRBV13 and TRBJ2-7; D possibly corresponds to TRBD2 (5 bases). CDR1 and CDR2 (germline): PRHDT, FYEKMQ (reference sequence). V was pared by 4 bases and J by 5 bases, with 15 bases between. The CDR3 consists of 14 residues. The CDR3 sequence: CASSSGGWAHEQYF. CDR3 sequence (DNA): TGTGCCAGCAGCTCAGGAGGTTGGGCCCACGAGCAGTACTTC.

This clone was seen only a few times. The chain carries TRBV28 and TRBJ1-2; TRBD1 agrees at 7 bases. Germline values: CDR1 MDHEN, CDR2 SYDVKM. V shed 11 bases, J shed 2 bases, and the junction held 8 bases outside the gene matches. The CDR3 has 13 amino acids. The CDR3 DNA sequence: TGTGCCGGAAGGGACAGCTCGAACTATGGCTACACCTTC. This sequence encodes CAGRDSSNYGYTF.

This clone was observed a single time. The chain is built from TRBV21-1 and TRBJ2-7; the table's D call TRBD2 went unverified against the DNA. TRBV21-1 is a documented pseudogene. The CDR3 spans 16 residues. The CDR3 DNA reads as TGTGCCAGCAGCAATCGAAAAGGCTCTAGCTCCTACGAGCAGTACTTC. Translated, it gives CASSNRKGSSSYEQYF.

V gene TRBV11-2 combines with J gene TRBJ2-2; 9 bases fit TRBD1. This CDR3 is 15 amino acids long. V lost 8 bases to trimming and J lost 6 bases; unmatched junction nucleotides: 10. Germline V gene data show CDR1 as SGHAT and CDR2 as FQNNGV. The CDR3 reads CASRRIGTGPGELFF. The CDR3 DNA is TGTGCCAGCCGCAGGATTGGGACAGGGCCCGGGGAGCTGTTTTTT.

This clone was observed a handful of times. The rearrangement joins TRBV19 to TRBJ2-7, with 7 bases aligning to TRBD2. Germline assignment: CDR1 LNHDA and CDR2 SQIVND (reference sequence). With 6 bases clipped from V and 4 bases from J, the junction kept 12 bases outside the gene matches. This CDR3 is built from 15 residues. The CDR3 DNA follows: TGTGCCAGTAGCCGGTCCGGCGGGAGTCGGTACGAGCAGTACTTC. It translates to CASSRSGGSRYEQYF.

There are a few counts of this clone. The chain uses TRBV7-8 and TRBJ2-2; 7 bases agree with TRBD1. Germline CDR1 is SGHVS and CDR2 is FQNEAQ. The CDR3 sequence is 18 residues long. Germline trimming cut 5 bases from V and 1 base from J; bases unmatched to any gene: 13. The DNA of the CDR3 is TGTGCCAGCAGCCCAGGTTATATCGGACAGGTGAACACCGGGGAGCTGTTTTTT. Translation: CASSPGYIGQVNTGELFF.

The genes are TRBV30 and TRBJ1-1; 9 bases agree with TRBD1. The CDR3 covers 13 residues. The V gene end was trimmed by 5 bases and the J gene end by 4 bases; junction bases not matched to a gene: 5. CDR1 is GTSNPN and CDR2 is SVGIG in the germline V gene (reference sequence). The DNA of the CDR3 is TGTGCCTGGGAGGGGGACAGGGTCACTGAAGCTTTCTTT. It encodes CAWEGDRVTEAFF.

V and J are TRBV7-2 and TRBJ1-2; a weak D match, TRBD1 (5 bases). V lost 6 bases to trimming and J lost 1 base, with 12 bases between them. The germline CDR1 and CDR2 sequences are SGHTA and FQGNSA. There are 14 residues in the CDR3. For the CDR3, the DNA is TGTGCCAGCAGTCTGGGGGGGAATAACTATGGCTACACCTTC. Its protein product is CASSLGGNNYGYTF. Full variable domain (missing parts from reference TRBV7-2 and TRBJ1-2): GAGVSQSPSNKVTEKGKDVELRCDPISGHTALYWYRQSLGQGLEFLIYFQGNSAPDKSGLPSDRFSAERTGGSVSTLTIQRTQQEDSAVYLCASSLGGNNYGYTFGSGTRLTVV.

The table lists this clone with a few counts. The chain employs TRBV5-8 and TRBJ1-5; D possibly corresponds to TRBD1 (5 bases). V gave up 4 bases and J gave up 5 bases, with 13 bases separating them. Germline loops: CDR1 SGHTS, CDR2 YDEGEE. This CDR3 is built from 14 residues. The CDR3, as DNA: TGTGCCAGCAGCCCGGCGGGGGTGGATCAGCCCCAGCATTTT. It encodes CASSPAGVDQPQHF.

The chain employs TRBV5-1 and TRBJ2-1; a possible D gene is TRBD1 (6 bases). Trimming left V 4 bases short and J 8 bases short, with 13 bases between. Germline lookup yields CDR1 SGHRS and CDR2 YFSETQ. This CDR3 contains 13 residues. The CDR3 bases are TGCGCCAGCAGCGTCGGGACACAAGATGAGCAGTTCTTC. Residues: CASSVGTQDEQFF.

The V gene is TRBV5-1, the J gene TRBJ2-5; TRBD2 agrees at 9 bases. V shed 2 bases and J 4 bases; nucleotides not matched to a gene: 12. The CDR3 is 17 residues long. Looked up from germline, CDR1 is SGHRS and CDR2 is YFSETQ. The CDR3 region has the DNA TGCGCCAGCAGCTTCGGCGGGGGGGCCTGGGTTACAGAGACCCAGTACTTC. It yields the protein CASSFGGGAWVTETQYF.

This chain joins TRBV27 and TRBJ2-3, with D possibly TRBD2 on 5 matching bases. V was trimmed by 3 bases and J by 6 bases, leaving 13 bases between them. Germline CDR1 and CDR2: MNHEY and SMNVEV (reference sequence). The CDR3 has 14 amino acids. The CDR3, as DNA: TGTGCCAGCAGTTTCCGAGGGCTAGGGGATACGCAGTATTTT. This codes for CASSFRGLGDTQYF.

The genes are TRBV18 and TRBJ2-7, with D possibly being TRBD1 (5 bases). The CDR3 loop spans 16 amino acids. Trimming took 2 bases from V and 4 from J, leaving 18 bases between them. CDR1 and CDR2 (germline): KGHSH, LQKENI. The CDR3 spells CASSPNSVGAGYEQYF. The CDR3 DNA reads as TGTGCCAGCTCACCAAATTCGGTAGGGGCAGGTTACGAGCAGTACTTC.

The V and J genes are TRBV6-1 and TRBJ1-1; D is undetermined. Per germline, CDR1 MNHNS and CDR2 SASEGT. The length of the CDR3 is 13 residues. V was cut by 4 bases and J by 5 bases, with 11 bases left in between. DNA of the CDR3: TGTGCCAGCAGTGCCCGGGGAGGGACTGAAGCTTTCTTT. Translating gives CASSARGGTEAFF.

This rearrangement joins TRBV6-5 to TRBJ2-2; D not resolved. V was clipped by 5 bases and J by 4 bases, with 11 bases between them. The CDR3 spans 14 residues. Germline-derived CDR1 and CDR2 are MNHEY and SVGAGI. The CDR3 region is CASSRKQSTGELFF. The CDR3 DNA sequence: TGTGCCAGCAGTCGTAAACAGAGCACCGGGGAGCTGTTTTTT.

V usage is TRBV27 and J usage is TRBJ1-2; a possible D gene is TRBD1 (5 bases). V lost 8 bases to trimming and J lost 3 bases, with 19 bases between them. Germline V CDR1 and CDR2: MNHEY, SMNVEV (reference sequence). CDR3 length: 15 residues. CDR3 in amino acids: CASARVGIFDYGYTF. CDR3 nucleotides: TGTGCCAGCGCCAGGGTGGGGATTTTCGACTATGGCTACACCTTC.

CDR3 sequence reads: CASSLGSYEQYF. The CDR3 coding sequence is TGTGCCAGCAGCTTAGGTTCTTACGAGCAGTACTTC. The chain uses TRBV11-1 and TRBJ2-7, with D unresolved. There are 12 residues in the CDR3. Trimming pared 1 base from V and 4 bases from J, leaving 5 bases between. The germline V gene has CDR1 SGHAT and CDR2 FQDESV (reference sequence).

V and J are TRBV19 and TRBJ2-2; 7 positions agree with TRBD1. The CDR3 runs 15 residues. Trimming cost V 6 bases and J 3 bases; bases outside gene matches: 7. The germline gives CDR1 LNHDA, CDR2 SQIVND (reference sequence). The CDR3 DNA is TGTGCCAGTAGCACGGGACAGACCTACACCGGGGAGCTGTTTTTT. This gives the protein CASSTGQTYTGELFF.

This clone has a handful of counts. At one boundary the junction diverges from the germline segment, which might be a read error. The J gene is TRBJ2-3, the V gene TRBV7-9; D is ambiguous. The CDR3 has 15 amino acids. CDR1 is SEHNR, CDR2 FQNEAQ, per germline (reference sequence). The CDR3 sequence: CSSSLAHSVADTQYF. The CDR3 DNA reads TGTTCCAGCAGCTTAGCCCACAGTGTAGCAGATACGCAGTATTTT.

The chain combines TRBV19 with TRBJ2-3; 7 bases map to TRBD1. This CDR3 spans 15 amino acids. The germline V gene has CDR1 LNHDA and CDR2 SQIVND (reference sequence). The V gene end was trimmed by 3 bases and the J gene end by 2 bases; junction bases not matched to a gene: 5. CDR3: CASSITGAFTDTQYF. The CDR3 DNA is TGTGCCAGTAGTATCACAGGGGCCTTCACAGATACGCAGTATTTT.

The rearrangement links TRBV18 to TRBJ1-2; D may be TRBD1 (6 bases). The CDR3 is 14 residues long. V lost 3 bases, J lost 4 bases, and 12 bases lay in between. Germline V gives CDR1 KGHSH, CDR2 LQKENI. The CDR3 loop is CASSPTGQSYGYTF. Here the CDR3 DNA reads TGTGCCAGCTCACCCACTGGACAGAGCTATGGCTACACCTTC. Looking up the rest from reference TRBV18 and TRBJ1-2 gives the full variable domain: NAGVMQNPRHLVRRRGQEARLRCSPMKGHSHVYWYRQLPEEGLKFMVYLQKENIIDESGMPKERFSAEFPKEGPSILRIQQVVRGDSAAYFCASSPTGQSYGYTFGSGTRLTVV.

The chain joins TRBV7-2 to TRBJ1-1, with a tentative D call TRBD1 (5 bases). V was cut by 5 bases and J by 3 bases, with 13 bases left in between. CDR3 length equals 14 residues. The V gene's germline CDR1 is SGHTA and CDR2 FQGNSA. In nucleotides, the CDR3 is TGTGCCAGCAGCCCAAGACCGGGGGACACTGAAGCTTTCTTT. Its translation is CASSPRPGDTEAFF.

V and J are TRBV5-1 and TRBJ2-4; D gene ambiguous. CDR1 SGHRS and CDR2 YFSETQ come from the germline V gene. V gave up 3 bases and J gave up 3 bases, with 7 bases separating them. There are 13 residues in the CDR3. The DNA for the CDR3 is TGCGCCAGCAGCTCCGGGTTCAAAAACATTCAGTACTTC. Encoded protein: CASSSGFKNIQYF. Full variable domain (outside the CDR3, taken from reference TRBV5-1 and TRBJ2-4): KAGVTQTPRYLIKTRGQQVTLSCSPISGHRSVSWYQQTPGQGLQFLFEYFSETQRNKGNFPGRFSGRQFSNSRSEMNVSTLELGDSALYLCASSSGFKNIQYFGAGTRLSVL.

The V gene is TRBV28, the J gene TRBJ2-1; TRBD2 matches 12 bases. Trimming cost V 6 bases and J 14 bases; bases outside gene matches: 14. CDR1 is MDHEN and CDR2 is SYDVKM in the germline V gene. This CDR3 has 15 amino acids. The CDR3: CASSLGLAGGHREFF. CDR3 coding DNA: TGTGCCAGCAGCCTCGGGCTAGCGGGGGGGCACCGTGAGTTCTTC.